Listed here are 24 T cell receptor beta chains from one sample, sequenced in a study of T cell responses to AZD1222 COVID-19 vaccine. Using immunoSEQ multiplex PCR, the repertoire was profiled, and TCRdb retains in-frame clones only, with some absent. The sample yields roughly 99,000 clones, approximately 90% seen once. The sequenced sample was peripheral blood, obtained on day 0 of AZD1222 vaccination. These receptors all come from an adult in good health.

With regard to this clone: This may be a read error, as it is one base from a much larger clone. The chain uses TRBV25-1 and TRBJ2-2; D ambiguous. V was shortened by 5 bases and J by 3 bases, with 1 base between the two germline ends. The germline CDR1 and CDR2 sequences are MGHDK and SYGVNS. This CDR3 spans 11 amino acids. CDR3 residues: CASSYTGELFF. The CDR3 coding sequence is TGTGCCAGCAGTTACACCGGGGAGCTGTTTTTT.

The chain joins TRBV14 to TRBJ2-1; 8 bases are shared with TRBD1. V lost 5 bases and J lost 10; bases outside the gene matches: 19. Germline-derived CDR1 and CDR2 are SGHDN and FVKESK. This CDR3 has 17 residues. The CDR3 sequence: CASSYFTGTGPRHEQFF. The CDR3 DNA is TGTGCCAGCAGCTACTTCACCGGGACAGGCCCTAGGCACGAGCAGTTCTTC.

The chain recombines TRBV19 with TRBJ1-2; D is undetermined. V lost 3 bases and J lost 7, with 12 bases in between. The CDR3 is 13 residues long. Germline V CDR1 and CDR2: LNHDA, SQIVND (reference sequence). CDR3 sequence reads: CASSMSRETGYTF. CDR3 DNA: TGTGCCAGTAGTATGTCAAGGGAGACTGGCTACACCTTC.

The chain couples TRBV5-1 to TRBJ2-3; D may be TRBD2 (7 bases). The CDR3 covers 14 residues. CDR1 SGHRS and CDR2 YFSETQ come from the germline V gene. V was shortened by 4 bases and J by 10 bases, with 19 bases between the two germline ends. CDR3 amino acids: CASSPRGRGGSQYF. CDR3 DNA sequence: TGCGCCAGCAGCCCGCGGGGGCGCGGGGGTTCGCAGTATTTT. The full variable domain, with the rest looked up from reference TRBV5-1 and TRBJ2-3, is KAGVTQTPRYLIKTRGQQVTLSCSPISGHRSVSWYQQTPGQGLQFLFEYFSETQRNKGNFPGRFSGRQFSNSRSEMNVSTLELGDSALYLCASSPRGRGGSQYFGPGTRLTVL.

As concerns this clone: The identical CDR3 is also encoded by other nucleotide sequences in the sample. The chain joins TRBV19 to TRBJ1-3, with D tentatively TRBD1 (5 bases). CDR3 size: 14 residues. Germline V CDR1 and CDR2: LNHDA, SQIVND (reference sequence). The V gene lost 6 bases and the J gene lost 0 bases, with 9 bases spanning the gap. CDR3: CASSQGSSGNTIYF. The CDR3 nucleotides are TGTGCCAGTAGCCAGGGAAGCTCTGGAAACACCATATATTTT.

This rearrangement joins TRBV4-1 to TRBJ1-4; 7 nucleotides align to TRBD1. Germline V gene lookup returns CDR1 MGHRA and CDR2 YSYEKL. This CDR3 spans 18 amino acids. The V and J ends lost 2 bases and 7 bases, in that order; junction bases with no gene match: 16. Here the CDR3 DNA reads TGCGCCAGCAGCCAATTTCGAATTGAGACAGGGACGGGTGAAAAACTGTTTTTT. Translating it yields CASSQFRIETGTGEKLFF.

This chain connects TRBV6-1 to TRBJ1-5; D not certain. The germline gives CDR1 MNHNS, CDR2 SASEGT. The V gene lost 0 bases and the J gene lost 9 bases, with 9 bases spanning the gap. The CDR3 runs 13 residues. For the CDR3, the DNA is TGTGCCAGCAGTGAAGCCCTAAGCGCGCCCCAGCATTTT. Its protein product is CASSEALSAPQHF.

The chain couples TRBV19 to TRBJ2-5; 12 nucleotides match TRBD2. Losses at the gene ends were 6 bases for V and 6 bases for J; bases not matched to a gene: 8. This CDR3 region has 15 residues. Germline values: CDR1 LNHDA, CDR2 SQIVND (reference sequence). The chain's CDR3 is CASSPSGGAGKTQYF. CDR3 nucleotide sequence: TGTGCCAGTAGCCCTAGCGGGGGGGCCGGGAAGACCCAGTACTTC.

This CDR3 is CASSYTGTKNTEAFF. CDR3 sequence (DNA): TGTGCCAGCAGCTACACGGGGACAAAGAACACTGAAGCTTTCTTT. This chain links TRBV11-2 with TRBJ1-1, with D possibly matching TRBD1 (6 bases). Trimming stripped 4 bases from V and 1 base from J, with 13 bases between. CDR1 and CDR2 from the germline V gene are SGHAT and FQNNGV. There are 15 residues in the CDR3.

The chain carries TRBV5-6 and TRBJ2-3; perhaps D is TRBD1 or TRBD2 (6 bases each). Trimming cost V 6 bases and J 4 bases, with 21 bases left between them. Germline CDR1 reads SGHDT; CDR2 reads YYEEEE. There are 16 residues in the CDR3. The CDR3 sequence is CASTTWGAPSPDTQYF. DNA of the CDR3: TGTGCCAGCACGACTTGGGGGGCTCCTAGTCCAGATACGCAGTATTTT.

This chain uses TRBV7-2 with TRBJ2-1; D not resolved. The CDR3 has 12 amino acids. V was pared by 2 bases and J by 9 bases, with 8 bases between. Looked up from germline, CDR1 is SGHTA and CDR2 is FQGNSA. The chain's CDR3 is CASSLMAGEQFF. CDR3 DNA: TGTGCCAGCAGCTTAATGGCAGGTGAGCAGTTCTTC.

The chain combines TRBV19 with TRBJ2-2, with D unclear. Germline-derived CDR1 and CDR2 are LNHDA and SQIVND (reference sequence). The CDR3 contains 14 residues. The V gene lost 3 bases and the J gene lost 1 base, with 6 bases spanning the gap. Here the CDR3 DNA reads TGTGCCAGTAGTATCAACGTGAACACCGGGGAGCTGTTTTTT. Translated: CASSINVNTGELFF.

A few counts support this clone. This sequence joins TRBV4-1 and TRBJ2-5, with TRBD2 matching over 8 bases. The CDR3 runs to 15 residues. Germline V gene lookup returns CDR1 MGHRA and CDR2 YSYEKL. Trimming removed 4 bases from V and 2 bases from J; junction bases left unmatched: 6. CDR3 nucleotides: TGCGCCAGCAGCCCCACCCAGCGGGGGCAAGAGACCCAGTACTTC. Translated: CASSPTQRGQETQYF.

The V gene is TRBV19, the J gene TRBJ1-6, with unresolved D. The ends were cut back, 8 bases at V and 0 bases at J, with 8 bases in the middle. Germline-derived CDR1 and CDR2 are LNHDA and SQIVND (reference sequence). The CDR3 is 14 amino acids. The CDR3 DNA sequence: TGTGCCAGTTCTACAAGCTCCTATAATTCACCCCTCCACTTT. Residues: CASSTSSYNSPLHF. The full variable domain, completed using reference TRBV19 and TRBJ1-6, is DGGITQSPKYLFRKEGQNVTLSCEQNLNHDAMYWYRQDPGQGLRLIYYSQIVNDFQKGDIAEGYSVSREKKESFPLTVTSAQKNPTAFYLCASSTSSYNSPLHFGNGTRLTVT.

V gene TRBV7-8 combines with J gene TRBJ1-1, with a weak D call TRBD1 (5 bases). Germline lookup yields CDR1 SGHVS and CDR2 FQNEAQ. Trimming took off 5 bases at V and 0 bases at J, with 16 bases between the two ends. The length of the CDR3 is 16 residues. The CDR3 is CASSPQGRLLNTEAFF. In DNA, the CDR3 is TGTGCCAGCAGCCCGCAGGGACGGCTACTGAACACTGAAGCTTTCTTT.

The CDR3 region has the DNA TGTGCCAGCAGTTCCCCGCCCGGGGAGCTGTTTTTT. Translating it yields CASSSPPGELFF. This chain connects TRBV27 to TRBJ2-2; D is ambiguous. Between the trimmed V and J ends, which lost 4 bases and 6 bases, there was a span of 6 bases. Germline values: CDR1 MNHEY, CDR2 SMNVEV (reference sequence). This CDR3 has 12 residues.

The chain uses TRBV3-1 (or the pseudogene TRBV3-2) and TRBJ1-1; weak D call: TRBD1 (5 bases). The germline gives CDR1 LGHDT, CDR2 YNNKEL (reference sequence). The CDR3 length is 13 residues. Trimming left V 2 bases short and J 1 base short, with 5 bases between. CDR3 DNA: TGTGCCAGCAGCCAAACAGGGAACACTGAAGCTTTCTTT. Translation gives CASSQTGNTEAFF.

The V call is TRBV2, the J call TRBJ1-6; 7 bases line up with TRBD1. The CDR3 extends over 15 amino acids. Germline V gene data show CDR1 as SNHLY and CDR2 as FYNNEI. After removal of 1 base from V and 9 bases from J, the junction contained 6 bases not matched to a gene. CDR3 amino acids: CASSEGLSGGSPLHF. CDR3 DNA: TGTGCCAGCAGTGAAGGCTTATCAGGGGGTTCACCCCTCCACTTT.

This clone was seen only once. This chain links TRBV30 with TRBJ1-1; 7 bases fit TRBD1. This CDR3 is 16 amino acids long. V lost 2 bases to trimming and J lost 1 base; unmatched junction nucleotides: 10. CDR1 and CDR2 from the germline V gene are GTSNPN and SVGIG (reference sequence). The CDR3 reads CAWSHPGQYENTEAFF. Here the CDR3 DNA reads TGTGCCTGGAGTCACCCGGGACAGTACGAGAACACTGAAGCTTTCTTT.

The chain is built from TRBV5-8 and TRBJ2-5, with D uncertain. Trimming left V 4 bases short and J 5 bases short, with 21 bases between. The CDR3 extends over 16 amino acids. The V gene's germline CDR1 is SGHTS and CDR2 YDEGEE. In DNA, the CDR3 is TGTGCCAGCAGCCGACCTTGGGGTGGGGATGGGGAGACCCAGTACTTC. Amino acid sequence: CASSRPWGGDGETQYF.

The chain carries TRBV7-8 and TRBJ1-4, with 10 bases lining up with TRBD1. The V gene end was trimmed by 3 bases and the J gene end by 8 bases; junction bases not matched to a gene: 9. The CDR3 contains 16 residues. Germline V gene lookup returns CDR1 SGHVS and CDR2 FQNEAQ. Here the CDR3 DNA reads TGTGCCAGCAGCTTCCGCCCCGGGACAGGGGTGGAAAAACTGTTTTTT. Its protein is CASSFRPGTGVEKLFF.

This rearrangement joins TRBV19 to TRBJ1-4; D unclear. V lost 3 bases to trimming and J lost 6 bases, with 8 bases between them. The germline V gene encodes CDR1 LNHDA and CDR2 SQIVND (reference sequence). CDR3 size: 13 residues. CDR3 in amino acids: CASSIGSYEKLFF. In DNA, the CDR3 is TGTGCCAGTAGTATTGGGTCCTATGAAAAACTGTTTTTT.

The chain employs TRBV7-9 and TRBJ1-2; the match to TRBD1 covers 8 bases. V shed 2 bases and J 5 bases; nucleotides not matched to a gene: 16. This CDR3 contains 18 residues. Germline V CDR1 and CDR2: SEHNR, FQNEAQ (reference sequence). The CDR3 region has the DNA TGTGCCAGCAGCTTACGAAACCCGTCGACAGGGGCAGGATATGGCTACACCTTC. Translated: CASSLRNPSTGAGYGYTF. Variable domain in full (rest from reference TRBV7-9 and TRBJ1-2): DTGVSQNPRHKITKRGQNVTFRCDPISEHNRLYWYRQTLGQGPEFLTYFQNEAQLEKSRLLSDRFSAERPKGSFSTLEIQRTEQGDSAMYLCASSLRNPSTGAGYGYTFGSGTRLTVV.

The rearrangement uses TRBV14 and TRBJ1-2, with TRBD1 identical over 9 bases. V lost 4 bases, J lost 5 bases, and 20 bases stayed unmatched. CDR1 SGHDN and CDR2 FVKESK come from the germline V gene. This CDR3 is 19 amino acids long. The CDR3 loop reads CASSLGRRDRVGLGYGYTF. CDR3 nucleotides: TGTGCCAGCAGCCTCGGACGCCGGGACAGGGTGGGACTGGGGTATGGCTACACCTTC.